This passage covers 9 T cell receptor beta chains from one sample sequenced in a study of beta chain features in type 1 diabetes (dated by TCRdb to the late 2010s). Overall results and qualifications from the work: In all four CD4+ subsets, TCRB CDR3 length was moderately but significantly shorter in type 1 diabetes patients.

Their recognized antigens are unknown. The library came from the immunoSEQ multiplex PCR assay. The High Capacity cDNA Reverse Transcription Kit was used to reverse transcribe all of the isolated RNA, meaning that expressed TCRB transcripts were what got sequenced. TCRdb provides this immuneACCESS table in a form limited to in-frame rearrangements. Some clones are lacking; in checked studies, under half of them reflect an unresolved V gene, and why the rest are absent is not known. The sample table holds about 170,000 clones, of which 6.5% to 9.5% were seen once. The ten largest make up more than 0.75% of the sample. Material for sequencing was central memory CD4+ T cells from blood. The source is a woman aged 40 to 50 with type 1 diabetes.

This clone was observed a handful of times. The chain joins TRBV6-5 to TRBJ2-7, with D hard to call. Looked up from germline, CDR1 is MNHEY and CDR2 is SVGAGI. CDR3 length equals 15 residues. Trimming left V 0 bases short and J 0 bases short, with 9 bases between. The CDR3 loop reads CASSYSTENSYEQYF. The DNA of the CDR3 is TGTGCCAGCAGTTACTCGACGGAGAACTCCTACGAGCAGTACTTC.

This clone was seen only a few times. This chain uses TRBV5-8 with TRBJ2-7, with TRBD1 matching over 8 bases. Trimming at V came to 3 bases and at J to 3 bases, leaving 5 bases not matched to a gene. The CDR3 is made up of 14 amino acids. CDR1 is SGHTS, CDR2 YDEGEE, per germline. The CDR3 nucleotides are TGTGCCAGCAGCTCAGGGGGCAGTCTCTACGAGCAGTACTTC. This codes for CASSSGGSLYEQYF.

This clone showed up just a few times. This chain links TRBV6-5 with TRBJ2-7; D perhaps matches TRBD1 (6 bases). The length of the CDR3 is 15 residues. V dropped 2 bases and J dropped 0 bases, with 11 bases sitting between them. CDR1 and CDR2 from the germline V gene are MNHEY and SVGAGI. Here the CDR3 reads CASSYRQDSSYEQYF. The DNA of the CDR3 is TGTGCCAGCAGTTACCGACAGGATAGCTCCTACGAGCAGTACTTC.

This clone was counted between two and nine times. V is TRBV18 and J is TRBJ2-5; tentatively, D is TRBD2 (6 bases). Deletions cut 2 bases from V and 2 bases from J, with 9 bases between. Germline V gene lookup returns CDR1 KGHSH and CDR2 LQKENI. This CDR3 region has 14 residues. CDR3: CASSPTLAQETQYF. CDR3 nucleotide sequence: TGTGCCAGCTCACCAACGCTAGCGCAAGAGACCCAGTACTTC.

There are a few counts of this clone. Different DNA sequences within this sample yield the same CDR3. This chain uses TRBV9 with TRBJ1-2; D is uncertain. Between the trimmed V and J ends, which lost 3 bases and 5 bases, there was a span of 5 bases. The length of the CDR3 is 11 residues. CDR1 is SGDLS, CDR2 YYNGEE, per germline. The CDR3 loop is CASSALYGYTF. Written as DNA, the CDR3 is TGTGCCAGCAGCGCCCTGTATGGCTACACCTTC.

This clone was observed a handful of times. The chain combines TRBV13 with TRBJ2-5, with 9 bases identical to TRBD1. Per germline, CDR1 PRHDT and CDR2 FYEKMQ (reference sequence). The CDR3 is made up of 13 amino acids. The junction had 0 bases not matched to a gene; V was cut back by 3 bases and J by 4 bases. The CDR3 sequence: CASSLGQGETQYF. CDR3 sequence (DNA): TGTGCCAGCAGCTTGGGACAGGGAGAGACCCAGTACTTC. Drawing the rest from reference TRBV13 and TRBJ2-5, the complete variable domain is AAGVIQSPRHLIKEKRETATLKCYPIPRHDTVYWYQQGPGQDPQFLISFYEKMQSDKGSIPDRFSAQQFSDYHSELNMSSLELGDSALYFCASSLGQGETQYFGPGTRLLVL.

The rearrangement joins TRBV28 to TRBJ1-1; 8 nucleotides agree with TRBD1. V shed 1 base and J 11 bases; nucleotides not matched to a gene: 9. CDR1 and CDR2 (germline): MDHEN, SYDVKM. The CDR3 contains 14 residues. CDR3 amino acids: CASSLSRQGRVAFF. The CDR3 DNA reads TGTGCCAGCAGTTTATCCCGACAGGGGAGGGTGGCTTTCTTT. Together with reference TRBV28 and TRBJ1-1, the CDR3 gives the full variable domain: DVKVTQSSRYLVKRTGEKVFLECVQDMDHENMFWYRQDPGLGLRLIYFSYDVKMKEKGDIPEGYSVSREKKERFSLILESASTNQTSMYLCASSLSRQGRVAFFGQGTRLTVV.

V and J are TRBV6-4 and TRBJ1-2; weak D call: TRBD1 (6 bases). The germline CDR1 and CDR2 sequences are MRHNA and SNTAGT. V gave up 0 bases and J gave up 8 bases, with 13 bases separating them. The CDR3 spans 14 residues. CDR3 amino acids: CASSDSRRGEGYTF. DNA for the CDR3: TGTGCCAGCAGTGACTCCCGCAGGGGCGAAGGCTACACCTTC.

This clone was observed a handful of times. V is TRBV27 and J is TRBJ2-7, with D possibly being TRBD2 (5 bases). The CDR3 is made up of 13 amino acids. Trimming took 3 bases from V and 3 from J, leaving 9 bases between them. The germline V gene has CDR1 MNHEY and CDR2 SMNVEV (reference sequence). CDR3 bases: TGTGCCAGCAGTTTCCGGGAACTCTACGAGCAGTACTTC. As protein: CASSFRELYEQYF.